The 26 T cell receptor beta chains presented below share a single source sample, sequenced in a study of vaccination effects on CD4 cells after COVID-19. The ViraFEST assay expanded antigen-specific CD4+ T cells with viral peptide pools before sequencing. Cultured cells yielded isolated CD4+ T cells after roughly 11 days. Every participant took two doses of the BNT162b2 or mRNA-1273 vaccine. No antigens are known for them. The assay was immunoSEQ multiplex PCR, and TCRdb's table has in-frame clones only and misses some. The sample contains about 24,000 clones, less than 75% of which appear only once. The sample in question was CD4+ T cells from PBMCs cultured with SARS-CoV-2 spike peptides, obtained after COVID-19 vaccination. These receptors originate from a human donor who received a COVID-19 vaccine.

The chain carries TRBV5-5 and TRBJ1-2; no definite D call. Trimming left V 4 bases short and J 8 bases short, with 18 bases between. The CDR3 loop spans 14 amino acids. From germline, CDR1 is SGHKS and CDR2 YYEKEE (reference sequence). DNA for the CDR3: TGTGCCAGCAGCCCTGCGACGGGGTTGGGGGGCTACACCTTC. Translating it yields CASSPATGLGGYTF.

The gene calls are TRBV6-5 and TRBJ2-3; a weak D match, TRBD2 (6 bases). CDR1 and CDR2 from the germline V gene are MNHEY and SVGAGI. The CDR3 sequence is 15 residues long. The ends were cut back, 7 bases at V and 2 bases at J, with 16 bases in the middle. The CDR3 sequence: CASTKRTTHTDTQYF. In DNA form, the CDR3 reads TGTGCCAGCACCAAGAGGACTACGCACACAGATACGCAGTATTTT.

This clone was seen once. The chain recombines TRBV7-9 with TRBJ1-4; a weak D match, TRBD1 (5 bases). Trimming left V 4 bases short and J 3 bases short, with 12 bases between. The CDR3 is made up of 15 amino acids. Germline-derived CDR1 and CDR2 are SEHNR and FQNEAQ (reference sequence). CDR3 in DNA: TGTGCCAGCAGCTCATGGGGGGGTTCTAATGAAAAACTGTTTTTT. Translating it yields CASSSWGGSNEKLFF.

The CDR3 spells CASSPPGPGGNEQYF. The DNA of the CDR3 is TGTGCCAGCTCACCCCCGGGTCCGGGTGGGAACGAGCAGTACTTC. V is TRBV18 and J is TRBJ2-7, with D unclear. The germline V gene has CDR1 KGHSH and CDR2 LQKENI. The CDR3 runs to 15 residues. V was cut by 3 bases and J by 5 bases, with 17 bases left in between. Looking up the rest from reference TRBV18 and TRBJ2-7 gives the full variable domain: NAGVMQNPRHLVRRRGQEARLRCSPMKGHSHVYWYRQLPEEGLKFMVYLQKENIIDESGMPKERFSAEFPKEGPSILRIQQVVRGDSAAYFCASSPPGPGGNEQYFGPGTRLTVT.

This clone was counted a single time. This chain connects TRBV3-1 (or the pseudogene TRBV3-2) to TRBJ2-3; 11 bases fit TRBD2. Germline CDR1 and CDR2: LGHDT and YNNKEL (reference sequence). The CDR3 extends over 18 amino acids. The V segment lost 3 bases and the J segment 1 base; nucleotides outside the gene matches: 9. The CDR3 protein is CASSQGKLAGVRTDTQYF. The CDR3 DNA sequence: TGTGCCAGCAGCCAGGGAAAACTAGCGGGAGTCCGCACAGATACGCAGTATTTT.

There are a few counts of this clone. The rearrangement uses TRBV6-5 and TRBJ1-2; D is possibly TRBD1 (6 bases). Germline V gives CDR1 MNHEY, CDR2 SVGAGI. This CDR3 spans 13 amino acids. Between the trimmed V and J ends, which lost 4 bases and 2 bases, there was a span of 8 bases. CDR3 coding DNA: TGTGCCAGCAGTTTCAGGGGAAACTATGGCTACACCTTC. Translation gives CASSFRGNYGYTF.

The chain employs TRBV7-9 and TRBJ1-2; D is unclear. This CDR3 contains 11 residues. CDR1 is SEHNR, CDR2 FQNEAQ, per germline (reference sequence). The V and J ends lost 5 bases and 7 bases respectively, with 8 bases between them. The CDR3 bases are TGTGCCAGCAGCGATCGGCGTGGCTACACCTTC. This codes for CASSDRRGYTF.

The chain couples TRBV6-5 to TRBJ2-5; D assignment may be TRBD1 or TRBD2 (7 bases each). The CDR3 extends over 14 amino acids. The V gene's germline CDR1 is MNHEY and CDR2 SVGAGI. Trimming removed 2 bases at V and 5 bases at J, with 12 bases between. The CDR3, as DNA: TGTGCCAGCAGTTACCAGGGGGGGTGGGAGACCCAGTACTTC. This gives the protein CASSYQGGWETQYF.

This clone was seen just once. In DNA form, the CDR3 reads TGTGCCAGCAGTAATCGGCAGAATCCAATAGAGCAGTACTTC. Protein: CASSNRQNPIEQYF. The chain combines TRBV7-9 with TRBJ2-7; D unclear. The CDR3 spans 14 residues. Germline V gene data show CDR1 as SEHNR and CDR2 as FQNEAQ (reference sequence). The V end was cut by 6 bases, the J end by 7 bases, with 19 bases between.

The genes are TRBV19 and TRBJ1-1; D may be TRBD1 (5 bases). Germline loops: CDR1 LNHDA, CDR2 SQIVND (reference sequence). There are 13 residues in the CDR3. Trimming removed 5 bases from V and 1 base from J, with 8 bases in between. The chain's CDR3 is CASSSTANTEAFF. The CDR3 nucleotides are TGTGCCAGTAGTTCGACAGCGAACACTGAAGCTTTCTTT.

The chain links TRBV3-1 (or the pseudogene TRBV3-2) to TRBJ1-2, with a possible D match to TRBD1 (5 bases). The CDR3 has 17 residues. Trimming cost V 0 bases and J 3 bases, with 17 bases left between them. Germline CDR1 is LGHDT and CDR2 is YNNKEL (reference sequence). The CDR3 nucleotides read TGTGCCAGCAGCCAAGATCTTACGGCAGGGCGCTACTATGGCTACACCTTC. The encoded protein is CASSQDLTAGRYYGYTF.

Only one count was recorded for this clone. The chain carries TRBV3-1 (or the pseudogene TRBV3-2) and TRBJ1-1; 7 nucleotides align to TRBD1. Germline V lookup: CDR1 LGHDT, CDR2 YNNKEL (reference sequence). The CDR3 contains 12 residues. V dropped 3 bases and J dropped 6; count of bases not matched to a gene: 1. CDR3 sequence: CASSQTGSEAFF. DNA for the CDR3: TGTGCCAGCAGCCAGACAGGGTCTGAAGCTTTCTTT.

The chain couples TRBV7-2 to TRBJ2-7; TRBD2 might be the D (5 bases). This CDR3 spans 13 amino acids. Germline-derived CDR1 and CDR2 are SGHTA and FQGNSA. The V gene lost 2 bases and the J gene lost 7 bases, with 12 bases spanning the gap. DNA of the CDR3: TGTGCCAGCAGCTTAACGCCTCCGGGGGAGCAGTACTTC. This gives the protein CASSLTPPGEQYF.

The chain links TRBV7-2 to TRBJ1-5; no clear D gene. V lost 1 base to trimming and J lost 11 bases, with 9 bases between them. CDR3 size: 12 residues. Germline V gene data show CDR1 as SGHTA and CDR2 as FQGNSA. The CDR3 is CASSLDLGSQHF. The CDR3 DNA follows: TGTGCCAGCAGCTTAGATCTGGGGTCCCAGCATTTT.

This rearrangement joins TRBV7-9 to TRBJ2-5, with 7 bases fitting TRBD1. V trimming: 5 bases; J trimming: 1 base; junction bases outside the gene matches: 4. This CDR3 has 14 amino acids. Germline-derived CDR1 and CDR2 are SEHNR and FQNEAQ (reference sequence). The DNA for the CDR3 is TGTGCCAGCAGCCCGGGACAGTTCCAAGAGACCCAGTACTTC. Residues: CASSPGQFQETQYF.

The CDR3 protein is CASSLEANRETQYF. The DNA for the CDR3 is TGTGCCAGCAGCTTAGAGGCCAACAGGGAGACCCAGTACTTC. V and J are TRBV7-2 and TRBJ2-5; a possible D gene is TRBD1 (5 bases). Trimming shortened V by 1 base and J by 5 bases, and 11 bases separated the two germline ends. Per the germline V gene, CDR1 is SGHTA and CDR2 is FQGNSA. This CDR3 is 14 amino acids long.

The CDR3 here is CASSVDSGYGYTF. In nucleotides, the CDR3 is TGTGCCAGTAGTGTGGATAGCGGCTATGGCTACACCTTC. The rearrangement links TRBV19 to TRBJ1-2, with D unclear. V was trimmed by 5 bases and J by 4 bases, leaving 11 bases between them. The CDR3 length is 13 residues. Germline lookup yields CDR1 LNHDA and CDR2 SQIVND (reference sequence).

The rearrangement joins TRBV7-2 to TRBJ1-2, with a possible D match to TRBD1 (5 bases). The V gene's germline CDR1 is SGHTA and CDR2 FQGNSA. CDR3 length equals 16 residues. Trimming took off 5 bases at V and 6 bases at J, with 22 bases between the two ends. For the CDR3, the DNA is TGTGCCAGCAGCCTGCGAATCCGGGACCGGAAGGATGGCTACACCTTC. Encoded protein: CASSLRIRDRKDGYTF.

The chain links TRBV18 to TRBJ2-7; perhaps D is TRBD1 or TRBD2 (6 bases each). In germline, CDR1 is KGHSH, CDR2 LQKENI. V was shortened by 2 bases and J by 5 bases, with 10 bases between the two germline ends. The length of the CDR3 is 13 residues. CDR3 sequence: CASSPEGGNEQYF. For the CDR3, the DNA is TGTGCCAGCTCACCAGAGGGGGGTAACGAGCAGTACTTC.

This chain links TRBV10-1 with TRBJ1-5; no clear D. Germline V CDR1 and CDR2: WNHNN, SYGVQD (reference sequence). Trimming took off 0 bases at V and 2 bases at J, with 5 bases between the two ends. This CDR3 spans 14 amino acids. CDR3 coding DNA: TGCGCCAGCAGTGAGTCTGGACGCAATCAGCCCCAGCATTTT. Residues: CASSESGRNQPQHF.

The chain combines TRBV4-1 with TRBJ1-2; no clear D gene. V was pared by 3 bases and J by 2 bases, with 13 bases between. Per germline, CDR1 MGHRA and CDR2 YSYEKL. CDR3 length: 15 amino acids. CDR3 residues: CASSHPYRENYGYTF. CDR3 nucleotides: TGCGCCAGCAGCCACCCATACCGGGAGAACTATGGCTACACCTTC.

This clone was observed a few times. This sequence joins TRBV19 and TRBJ1-5; 9 nucleotides match TRBD1. The CDR3 spans 16 residues. The germline V gene has CDR1 LNHDA and CDR2 SQIVND (reference sequence). J lost 2 bases, V lost 3 bases, and 5 bases had no gene match. DNA for the CDR3: TGTGCCAGTAGTATTTGGGGACAGGGAGGCAATCAGCCCCAGCATTTT. Its translation is CASSIWGQGGNQPQHF.

The chain has TRBV5-1 and TRBJ2-2; D may match TRBD1 or TRBD2 (5 bases each). The ends were cut back, 1 base at V and 4 bases at J, with 11 bases in the middle. This CDR3 has 15 amino acids. Germline CDR1 SGHRS, CDR2 YFSETQ. The CDR3 sequence: CASSLRSGTTGELFF. The DNA of the CDR3 is TGCGCCAGCAGCTTGAGGTCAGGGACCACCGGGGAGCTGTTTTTT. Using reference TRBV5-1 and TRBJ2-2 for the parts outside the CDR3, the full variable domain is KAGVTQTPRYLIKTRGQQVTLSCSPISGHRSVSWYQQTPGQGLQFLFEYFSETQRNKGNFPGRFSGRQFSNSRSEMNVSTLELGDSALYLCASSLRSGTTGELFFGEGSRLTVL.

This chain links TRBV15 with TRBJ2-7; 12 nucleotides match TRBD1. J gave up 7 bases and V 0 bases, and 7 bases lay outside the gene matches. In germline, CDR1 is LNHNV, CDR2 YYDKDF (reference sequence). The CDR3 is 16 amino acids. For the CDR3, the DNA is TGTGCCACCAGCAGAGATCGGGGGGACAGGGGGCGTGAGCAGTACTTC. The encoded protein is CATSRDRGDRGREQYF.

There are a few counts of this clone. V and J are TRBV5-4 and TRBJ1-1; D not resolved. V lost 0 bases and J 1 base, leaving 10 bases between the germline ends. The V gene's germline CDR1 is SGHNT and CDR2 YYREEE (reference sequence). The CDR3 contains 15 residues. In DNA form, the CDR3 reads TGTGCCAGCAGCTTGGGTCACAGACCGAACACTGAAGCTTTCTTT. This codes for CASSLGHRPNTEAFF. Using reference TRBV5-4 and TRBJ1-1 for the parts outside the CDR3, the full variable domain is ETGVTQSPTHLIKTRGQQVTLRCSSQSGHNTVSWYQQALGQGPQFIFQYYREEENGRGNFPPRFSGLQFPNYSSELNVNALELDDSALYLCASSLGHRPNTEAFFGQGTRLTVV.

This clone was seen a few times. The sample carries other DNA sequences with the same CDR3. This chain joins TRBV20-1 and TRBJ1-2, with D hard to call. V gave up 4 bases and J gave up 0 bases, with 0 bases separating them. The CDR3 has 10 amino acids. Germline CDR1 and CDR2: DFQATT and SNEGSKA (reference sequence). The CDR3 DNA reads as TGCAGTGCTACTAACTATGGCTACACCTTC. Translating it yields CSATNYGYTF.